The following is a T cell receptor (beta chain) sequence with its context. V shed 2 bases and J shed 4 bases, with 11 bases lying between them. Germline values: CDR1 KGHSH, CDR2 LQKENI. The CDR3 is made up of 14 amino acids. In the authors' methods: For nucleated cells, counts were estimated from reference gene primer amplification. The table came from immunoSEQ multiplex PCR; TCRdb's copy has only in-frame clones and leaves some out. Clone size and the V and J calls come from that table; the DNA yielded D and trimming. The table lists just under 350,000 clones, roughly 89% of them singletons. This sample was taken from a study of blood T cell repertoires in COVID-19.

The sequence came from a woman in her late teens or twenties who had recovered from COVID-19. The chain carries TRBV18 and TRBJ1-2, with no clear D. Specimen: peripheral blood. The CDR3 here is CASSPEMRSYGYTF. In DNA form, the CDR3 reads TGTGCCAGCTCACCAGAAATGAGGAGCTATGGCTACACCTTC.